This passage covers 25 T cell receptor beta chains from one sample sequenced in a study of blood T cells in healthy people across ages. Combining a sample-barcoded 5' primer with a J-beta primer mix, a second PCR ran for roughly 7 to 12 cycles. TCRdb re-derived calls from the 5' RACE reads in MiXCR, one entry per CDR3 protein. The table lists about 1.8 million distinct CDR3 sequences, about 49% of them singletons. Sequencing was performed on blood. The source is a woman in her forties in good health.

The CDR3 DNA sequence: TGTGCCAGCAGCTTAGGTCCCCCGAGTGACAGGGGTGGCGTTGGGCAAGCCAAAAACATTCAGTACTTC. It translates to CASSLGPPSDRGGVGQAKNIQYF. This rearrangement joins TRBV11-2 to TRBJ2-4; the match to TRBD1 covers 8 bases. Germline V gene data show CDR1 as SGHAT and CDR2 as FQNNGV. The length of the CDR3 is 23 residues. Germline trimming cut 1 base from V and 0 bases from J; bases unmatched to any gene: 23.

The chain has TRBV28 and TRBJ1-2; D remains ambiguous. CDR1 is MDHEN and CDR2 is SYDVKM in the germline V gene. The CDR3 contains 13 residues. V was pared by 6 bases and J by 2 bases, with 10 bases between. As DNA, the CDR3 is TGTGCCAGCAGGCCGGCGGGCAACTATGGCTACACCTTC. It encodes CASRPAGNYGYTF.

The V and J genes are TRBV6-5 and TRBJ2-7; D ambiguous. Trimming cost V 4 bases and J 3 bases, with 7 bases left between them. The CDR3 spans 12 residues. CDR1 is MNHEY and CDR2 is SVGAGI in the germline V gene. The CDR3 nucleotides read TGTGCCAGCAGTTCTGTTAACTACGAGCAGTACTTC. Translation: CASSSVNYEQYF.

This clonotype was counted between two and nine times. The rearrangement uses TRBV7-6 and TRBJ2-7; either TRBD1 or TRBD2 may supply D (5 bases each). The V gene lost 0 bases and the J gene lost 6 bases, with 9 bases spanning the gap. The germline V gene encodes CDR1 SGHVS and CDR2 FNYEAQ. The CDR3 spans 13 residues. The CDR3, as DNA: TGTGCCAGCAGCTTAGCGGCAGGGAGCGAGCAGTACTTC. Translating gives CASSLAAGSEQYF.

This clonotype appeared a single time. J is TRBJ2-1 and V is TRBV19, with 16 bases fitting TRBD2. The J segment lost 0 bases and the V segment lost 9 bases, leaving 8 bases of the junction unmatched. CDR3 length: 18 amino acids. Germline V gene sequence: CDR1 LNHDA, CDR2 SQIVND (reference sequence). This chain's CDR3 is CASQGLAGGESSYNEQFF. The CDR3 DNA follows: TGTGCCAGCCAGGGACTAGCGGGGGGGGAGAGCTCCTACAATGAGCAGTTCTTC.

This clonotype was picked up a small number of times. CDR3 sequence: CSARDLGDRYNNEQFF. As DNA, the CDR3 is TGCAGTGCTAGAGATCTAGGGGACAGGTATAACAATGAGCAGTTCTTC. The rearrangement links TRBV20-1 to TRBJ2-1, with 8 bases fitting TRBD1. The CDR3 has 16 residues. Germline loops: CDR1 DFQATT, CDR2 SNEGSKA (reference sequence). V dropped 0 bases and J dropped 5; count of bases not matched to a gene: 9.

This chain connects TRBV5-1 to TRBJ2-1; no reliable D call. The end of the DNA aligns better with TRBJ2-7, so the J call may be wrong. CDR3 length: 15 residues. CDR1 is SGHRS, CDR2 YFSETQ, per germline. The CDR3 loop reads CASSLARNSYNEQYF. The CDR3 coding sequence is TGCGCCAGCAGCTTGGCCCGTAACTCCTACAATGAGCAGTACTTC.

The chain employs TRBV6-5 and TRBJ2-1; 7 bases are a match to TRBD2. This CDR3 has 14 amino acids. V dropped 8 bases and J dropped 0; count of bases not matched to a gene: 4. CDR1 is MNHEY and CDR2 is SVGAGI in the germline V gene. CDR3 sequence (DNA): TGTGCCAGCTGGATAGCGGGCTCCTACAATGAGCAGTTCTTC. This translates into CASWIAGSYNEQFF.

V and J are TRBV7-9 and TRBJ2-6, with D perhaps matching TRBD2 (7 bases). The CDR3 is made up of 20 amino acids. Trimming cost V 5 bases and J 0 bases, with 23 bases left between them. Germline CDR1 is SEHNR and CDR2 is FQNEAQ (reference sequence). The CDR3 here is CASSIPFLEGGRSGANVLTF. The CDR3 DNA reads TGTGCCAGCAGCATCCCGTTCTTAGAGGGGGGGCGCTCTGGGGCCAACGTCCTGACTTTC.

This clonotype was counted only a few times. The chain is built from TRBV29-1 and TRBJ2-1; 10 bases fit TRBD1. V gave up 6 bases and J gave up 6 bases; unmatched junction bases: 8. Germline V gene lookup returns CDR1 SQVTM and CDR2 ANQGSEA. This CDR3 region has 14 residues. The CDR3 loop is CSVETGGAGNEQFF. CDR3 bases: TGCAGCGTCGAGACAGGGGGCGCTGGCAATGAGCAGTTCTTC.

This sequence joins TRBV7-9 and TRBJ2-5, with D tentatively TRBD1 (6 bases). This CDR3 contains 14 residues. Germline loops: CDR1 SEHNR, CDR2 FQNEAQ (reference sequence). V lost 2 bases to trimming and J lost 5 bases, with 12 bases between them. The CDR3 region has the DNA TGTGCCAGCAGCTTAATGGGGGCCGGGGAGACCCAGTACTTC. Residues: CASSLMGAGETQYF.

This clonotype has a single count. CDR3 amino acids: CASSLSGQAANNYGYTF. In DNA, the CDR3 is TGCGCCAGCAGCTTAAGTGGACAGGCGGCAAATAACTATGGCTACACCTTC. This sequence joins TRBV5-1 and TRBJ1-2; 7 positions agree with TRBD1. CDR1 is SGHRS, CDR2 YFSETQ, per germline. The CDR3 spans 17 residues. Trimming removed 2 bases from V and 1 base from J; junction bases left unmatched: 11.

V usage is TRBV7-2 and J usage is TRBJ2-1; the D gene is possibly TRBD2 (5 bases). The CDR3 extends over 14 amino acids. Germline V gives CDR1 SGHTA, CDR2 FQGNSA. Trimming shortened V by 8 bases and J by 7 bases, and 18 bases separated the two germline ends. Here the CDR3 DNA reads TGTGCCAGCGCAAACGGGATCCCGCAGAATGAGCAGTTCTTC. Encoded protein: CASANGIPQNEQFF.

The gene calls are TRBV10-3 and TRBJ2-7; the D gene is possibly TRBD1 (6 bases). Trimming shortened V by 3 bases and J by 0 bases, and 12 bases separated the two germline ends. CDR1 and CDR2 (germline): ENHRY, SYGVKD. The CDR3 covers 15 residues. The CDR3 nucleotides read TGTGCCATCAGTGACGCCAGGGGAACCTCCTACGAGCAGTACTTC. Its protein product is CAISDARGTSYEQYF.

The chain carries TRBV6-6 and TRBJ2-5, with D perhaps matching TRBD1 or TRBD2 (6 bases each). Between the trimmed V and J ends, which lost 7 bases and 1 base, there was a span of 13 bases. CDR1 MNHNY and CDR2 SVGAGI come from the germline V gene (reference sequence). The CDR3 runs to 14 residues. CDR3 sequence reads: CASIGGRFQETQYF. CDR3 sequence (DNA): TGTGCCAGCATAGGGGGGAGGTTCCAAGAGACCCAGTACTTC.

V usage is TRBV24-1 and J usage is TRBJ2-1, with a tentative D call TRBD1 (6 bases). With 2 bases removed from V and 15 bases from J, the gap between germline ends came to 16 bases. The CDR3 sequence is 13 residues long. The germline gives CDR1 KGHDR, CDR2 SFDVKD. CDR3 amino acids: CATSDSWVQGTFF. DNA for the CDR3: TGTGCCACCAGTGATTCATGGGTACAGGGTACGTTCTTC.

This clonotype was seen a handful of times. CDR3 protein: CSAPRSGGANEQFF. CDR3 sequence (DNA): TGCAGTGCCCCAAGAAGCGGGGGGGCCAATGAGCAGTTCTTC. The chain couples TRBV20-1 to TRBJ2-1; TRBD2 matches 10 bases. This CDR3 is built from 14 residues. Germline V CDR1 and CDR2: DFQATT, SNEGSKA (reference sequence). V gave up 6 bases and J gave up 6 bases; unmatched junction bases: 8.

In this sample, this clonotype turned up a few times. The chain combines TRBV6-5 with TRBJ2-5; no clear D. The germline V and J ends were trimmed by 6 bases and 4 bases, with 9 bases remaining between them. Germline V lookup: CDR1 MNHEY, CDR2 SVGAGI. The CDR3 spans 12 residues. This CDR3 is CASREGRETQYF. CDR3 in DNA: TGTGCCAGCAGGGAAGGACGAGAGACCCAGTACTTC.

The chain has TRBV6-6 and TRBJ2-7; 9 bases agree with TRBD1. Germline loops: CDR1 MNHNY, CDR2 SVGAGI (reference sequence). V lost 0 bases to trimming and J lost 2 bases; unmatched junction nucleotides: 5. CDR3 length equals 16 residues. CDR3 amino acids: CASSYSGTGNPYEQYF. In DNA form, the CDR3 reads TGTGCCAGCAGTTACTCGGGGACAGGGAATCCCTACGAGCAGTACTTC.

The chain links TRBV28 to TRBJ2-1, with 11 bases matching TRBD2. CDR1 is MDHEN and CDR2 is SYDVKM in the germline V gene. The V gene end was trimmed by 6 bases and the J gene end by 7 bases; junction bases not matched to a gene: 8. The CDR3 sequence is 15 residues long. Here the CDR3 reads CASSEPSGGWNEQFF. CDR3 nucleotides: TGTGCCAGCAGCGAGCCTAGCGGGGGGTGGAATGAGCAGTTCTTC. Combining the CDR3 with reference TRBV28 and TRBJ2-1 gives the whole variable domain DVKVTQSSRYLVKRTGEKVFLECVQDMDHENMFWYRQDPGLGLRLIYFSYDVKMKEKGDIPEGYSVSREKKERFSLILESASTNQTSMYLCASSEPSGGWNEQFFGPGTRLTVL.

The V and J genes are TRBV29-1 and TRBJ1-2; tentatively, D is TRBD1 (6 bases). V was trimmed by 7 bases and J by 4 bases, leaving 13 bases between them. The CDR3 is made up of 12 amino acids. The germline V gene encodes CDR1 SQVTM and CDR2 ANQGSEA. This chain's CDR3 is CSADRPVYGYTF. The CDR3 nucleotides read TGCAGCGCCGACAGGCCCGTCTATGGCTACACCTTC.

The chain carries TRBV12-3 or TRBV12-4 and TRBJ2-5; a weak D match, TRBD1 (6 bases). V was cut by 2 bases and J by 5 bases, with 12 bases left in between. This CDR3 comprises 14 residues. CDR3 bases: TGTGCCAGCAGTTTACCTGGGGGCCGGGAGACCCAGTACTTC. This gives the protein CASSLPGGRETQYF.

This clonotype was seen a few times. The chain carries TRBV28 and TRBJ1-1, with TRBD1 as a possible D gene (5 bases). This CDR3 region has 16 residues. V was pared by 3 bases and J by 0 bases, with 14 bases between. CDR1 is MDHEN, CDR2 SYDVKM, per germline. The CDR3, as DNA: TGTGCCAGCAGTTTCGGGGCCGCCCTCATGAACACTGAAGCTTTCTTT. Translation gives CASSFGAALMNTEAFF.

The rearrangement links TRBV4-1 to TRBJ1-1; 7 nucleotides line up with TRBD1. J was trimmed by 3 bases and V by 1 base; bases with no gene match: 8. Germline V CDR1 and CDR2: MGHRA, YSYEKL. The CDR3 is 16 residues long. CDR3 coding DNA: TGCGCCAGCAGCCAAGCCTTGGGACAGCTCCACACTGAAGCTTTCTTT. Translated: CASSQALGQLHTEAFF.

The V call is TRBV4-3, the J call TRBJ1-4; 10 positions match TRBD1. Trimming cost V 4 bases and J 8 bases; bases outside gene matches: 13. Germline-derived CDR1 and CDR2 are LGHNA and YSLEER. The CDR3 totals 17 residues. The CDR3 reads CASSRRGPGTGEEKLFF. The CDR3 DNA reads TGCGCCAGCAGCCGCCGCGGACCCGGGACAGGGGAAGAAAAACTGTTTTTT.